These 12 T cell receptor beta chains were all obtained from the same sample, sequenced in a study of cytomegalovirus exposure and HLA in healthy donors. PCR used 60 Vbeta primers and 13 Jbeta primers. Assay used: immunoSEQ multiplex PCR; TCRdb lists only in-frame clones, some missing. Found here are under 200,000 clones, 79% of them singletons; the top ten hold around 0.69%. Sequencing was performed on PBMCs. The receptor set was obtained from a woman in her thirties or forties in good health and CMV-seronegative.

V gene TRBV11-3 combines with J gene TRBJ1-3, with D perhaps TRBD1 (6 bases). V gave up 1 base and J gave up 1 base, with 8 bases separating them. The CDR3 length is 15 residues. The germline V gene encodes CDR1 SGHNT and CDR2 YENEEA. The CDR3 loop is CASSLGTGSGNTIYF. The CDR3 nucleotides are TGTGCCAGCAGCTTAGGTACAGGGTCTGGAAACACCATATATTTT. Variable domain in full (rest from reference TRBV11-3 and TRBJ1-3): EAGVVQSPRYKIIEKKQPVAFWCNPISGHNTLYWYLQNLGQGPELLIRYENEEAVDDSQLPKDRFSAERLKGVDSTLKIQPAELGDSAVYLCASSLGTGSGNTIYFGEGSWLTVV.

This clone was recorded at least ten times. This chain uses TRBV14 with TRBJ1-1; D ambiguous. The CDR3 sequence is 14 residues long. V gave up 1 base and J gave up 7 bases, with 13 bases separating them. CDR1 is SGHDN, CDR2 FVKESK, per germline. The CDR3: CASSQVARGHEAFF. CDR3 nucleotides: TGTGCCAGCAGCCAAGTTGCTCGCGGTCATGAAGCTTTCTTT.

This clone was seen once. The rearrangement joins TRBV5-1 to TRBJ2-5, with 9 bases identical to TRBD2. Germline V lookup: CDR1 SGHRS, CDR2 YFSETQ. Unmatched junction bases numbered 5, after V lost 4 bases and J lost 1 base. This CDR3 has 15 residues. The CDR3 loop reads CASSGGLAVQETQYF. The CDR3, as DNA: TGCGCCAGCAGCGGGGGACTAGCTGTCCAAGAGACCCAGTACTTC.

CDR3 amino acids: CASSSASGPQHF. The CDR3 nucleotides are TGTGCCAGCAGTTCAGCCTCAGGGCCCCAGCATTTT. The V and J genes are TRBV6-6 and TRBJ1-5; D gene ambiguous. Germline assignment: CDR1 MNHNY and CDR2 SVGAGI (reference sequence). CDR3 length equals 12 residues. Trimming left V 4 bases short and J 9 bases short, with 10 bases between.

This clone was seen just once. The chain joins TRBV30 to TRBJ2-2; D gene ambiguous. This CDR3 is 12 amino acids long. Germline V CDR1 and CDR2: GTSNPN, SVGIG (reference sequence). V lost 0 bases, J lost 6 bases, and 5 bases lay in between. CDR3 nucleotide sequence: TGTGCCTGGAGTGTGTCCTCCGGGGAGCTGTTTTTT. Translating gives CAWSVSSGELFF. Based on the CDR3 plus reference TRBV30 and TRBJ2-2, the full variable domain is SQTIHQWPATLVQPVGSPLSLECTVEGTSNPNLYWYRQAAGRGLQLLFYSVGIGQISSEVPQNLSASRPQDRQFILSSKKLLLSDSGFYLCAWSVSSGELFFGEGSRLTVL.

The CDR3 sequence is CSVEVISGRGTGELFF. Here the CDR3 DNA reads TGCAGCGTTGAAGTTATAAGCGGGAGGGGCACCGGGGAGCTGTTTTTT. The rearrangement links TRBV29-1 to TRBJ2-2; 10 bases align to TRBD2. Looked up from germline, CDR1 is SQVTM and CDR2 is ANQGSEA. The CDR3 contains 16 residues. Trimming cost V 1 base and J 4 bases; bases outside gene matches: 6.

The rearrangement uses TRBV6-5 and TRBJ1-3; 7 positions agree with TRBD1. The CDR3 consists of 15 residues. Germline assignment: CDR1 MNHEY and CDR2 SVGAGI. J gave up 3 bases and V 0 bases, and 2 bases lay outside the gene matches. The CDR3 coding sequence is TGTGCCAGCAGTTACTCGCAGGGGGGTGGAAACACCATATATTTT. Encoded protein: CASSYSQGGGNTIYF.

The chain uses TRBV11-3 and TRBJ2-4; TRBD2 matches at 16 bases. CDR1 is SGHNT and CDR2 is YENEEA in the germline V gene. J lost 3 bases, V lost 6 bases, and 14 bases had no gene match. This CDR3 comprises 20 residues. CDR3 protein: CASRPGTSGGASGGKNIQYF. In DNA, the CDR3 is TGTGCCAGCAGACCAGGGACTAGCGGGGGGGCCTCGGGGGGCAAAAACATTCAGTACTTC.

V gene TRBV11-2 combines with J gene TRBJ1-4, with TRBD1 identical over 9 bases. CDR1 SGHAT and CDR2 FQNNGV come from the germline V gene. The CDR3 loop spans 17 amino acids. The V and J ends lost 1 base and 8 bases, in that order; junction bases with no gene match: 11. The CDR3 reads CASSLVAGGQGREKLFF. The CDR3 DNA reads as TGTGCCAGCAGCTTAGTTGCTGGGGGACAGGGCAGAGAAAAACTGTTTTTT.

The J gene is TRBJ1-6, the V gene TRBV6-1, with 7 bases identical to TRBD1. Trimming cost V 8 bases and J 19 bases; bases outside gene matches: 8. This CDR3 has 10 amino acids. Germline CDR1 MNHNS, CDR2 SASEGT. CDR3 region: CASLGETGHF. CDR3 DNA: TGTGCCAGCTTGGGGGAGACAGGGCACTTT.

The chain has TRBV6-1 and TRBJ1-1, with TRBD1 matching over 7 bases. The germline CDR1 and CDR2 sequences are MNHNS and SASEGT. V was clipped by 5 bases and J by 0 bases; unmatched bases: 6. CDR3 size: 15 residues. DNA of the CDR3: TGTGCCAGCAGTCGCGGGACAGCCATGAACACTGAAGCTTTCTTT. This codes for CASSRGTAMNTEAFF.

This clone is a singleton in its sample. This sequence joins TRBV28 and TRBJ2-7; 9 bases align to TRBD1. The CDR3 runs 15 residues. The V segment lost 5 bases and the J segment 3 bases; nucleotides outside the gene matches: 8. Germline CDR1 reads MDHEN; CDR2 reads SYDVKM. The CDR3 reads CASSGPGQGFYEQYF. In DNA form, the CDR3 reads TGTGCCAGCAGTGGACCGGGACAGGGTTTCTACGAGCAGTACTTC.